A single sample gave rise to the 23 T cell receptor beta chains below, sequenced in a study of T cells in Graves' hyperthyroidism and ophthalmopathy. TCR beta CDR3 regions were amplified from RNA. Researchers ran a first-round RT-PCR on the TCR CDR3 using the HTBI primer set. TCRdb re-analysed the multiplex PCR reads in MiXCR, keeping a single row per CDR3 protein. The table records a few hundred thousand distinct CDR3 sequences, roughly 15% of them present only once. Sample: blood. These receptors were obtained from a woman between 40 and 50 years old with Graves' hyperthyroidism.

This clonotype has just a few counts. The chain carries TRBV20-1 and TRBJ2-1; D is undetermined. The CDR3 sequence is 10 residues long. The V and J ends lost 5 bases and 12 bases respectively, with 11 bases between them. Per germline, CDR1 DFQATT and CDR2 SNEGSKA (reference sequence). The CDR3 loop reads CSADRALQFF. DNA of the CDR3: TGCAGTGCTGACCGGGCCCTGCAGTTCTTC.

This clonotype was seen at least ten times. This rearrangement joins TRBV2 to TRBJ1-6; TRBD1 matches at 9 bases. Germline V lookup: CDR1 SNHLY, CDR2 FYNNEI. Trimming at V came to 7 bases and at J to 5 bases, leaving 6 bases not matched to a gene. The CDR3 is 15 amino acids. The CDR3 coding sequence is TGTGCCAGCACGGACAGGGGACTGAATAATTCACCCCTCCACTTT. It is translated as CASTDRGLNNSPLHF. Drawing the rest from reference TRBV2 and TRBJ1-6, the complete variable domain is EPEVTQTPSHQVTQMGQEVILRCVPISNHLYFYWYRQILGQKVEFLVSFYNNEISEKSEIFDDQFSVERPDGSNFTLKIRSTKLEDSAMYFCASTDRGLNNSPLHFGNGTRLTVT.

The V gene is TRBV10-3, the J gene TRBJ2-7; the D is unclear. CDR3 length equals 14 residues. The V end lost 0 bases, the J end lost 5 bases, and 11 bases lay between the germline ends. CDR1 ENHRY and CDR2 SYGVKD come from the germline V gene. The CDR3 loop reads CAISESGWGNEQYF. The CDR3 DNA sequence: TGTGCCATCAGTGAGTCGGGGTGGGGTAACGAGCAGTACTTC.

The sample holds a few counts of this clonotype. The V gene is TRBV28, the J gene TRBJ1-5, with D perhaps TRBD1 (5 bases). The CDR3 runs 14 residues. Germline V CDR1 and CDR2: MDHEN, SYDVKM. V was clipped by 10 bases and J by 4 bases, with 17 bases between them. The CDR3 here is CAINGGGNNQPQHF. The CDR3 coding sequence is TGTGCCATTAATGGGGGGGGGAATAATCAGCCCCAGCATTTT.

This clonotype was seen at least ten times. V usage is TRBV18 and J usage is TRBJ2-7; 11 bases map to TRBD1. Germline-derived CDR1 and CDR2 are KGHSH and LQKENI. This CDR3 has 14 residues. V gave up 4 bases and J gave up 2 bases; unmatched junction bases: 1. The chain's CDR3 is CASSRGQGAYEQYF. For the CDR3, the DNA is TGTGCCAGCTCACGGGGACAGGGGGCCTACGAGCAGTACTTC.

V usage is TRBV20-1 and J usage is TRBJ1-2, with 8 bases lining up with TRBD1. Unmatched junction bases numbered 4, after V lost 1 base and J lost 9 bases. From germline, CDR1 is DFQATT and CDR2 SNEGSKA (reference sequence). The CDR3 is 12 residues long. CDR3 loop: CSARGTGRSYTF. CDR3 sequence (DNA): TGCAGTGCTAGAGGGACAGGGAGGAGCTACACCTTC.

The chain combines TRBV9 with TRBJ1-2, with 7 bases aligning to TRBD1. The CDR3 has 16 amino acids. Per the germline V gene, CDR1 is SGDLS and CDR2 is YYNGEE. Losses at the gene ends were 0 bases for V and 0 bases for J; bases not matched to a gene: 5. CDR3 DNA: TGTGCCAGCAGCGTAGAGGACAGGCCCGCTAACTATGGCTACACCTTC. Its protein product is CASSVEDRPANYGYTF.

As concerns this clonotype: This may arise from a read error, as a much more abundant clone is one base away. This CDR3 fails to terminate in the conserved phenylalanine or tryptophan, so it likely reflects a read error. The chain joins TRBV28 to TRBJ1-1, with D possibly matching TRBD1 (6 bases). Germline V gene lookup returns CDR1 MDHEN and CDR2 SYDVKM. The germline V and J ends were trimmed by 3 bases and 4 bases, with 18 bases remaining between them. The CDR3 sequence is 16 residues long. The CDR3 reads CASSFGTLSWATEAFV. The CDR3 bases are TGTGCCAGCAGTTTCGGGACACTTTCATGGGCCACTGAAGCTTTCGTT.

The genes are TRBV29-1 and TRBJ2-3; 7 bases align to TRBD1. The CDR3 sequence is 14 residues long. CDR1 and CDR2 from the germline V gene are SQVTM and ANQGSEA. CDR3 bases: TGCATGACGTCCGACAGGGTTGGCATAGATACGCAGTATTTT. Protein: CMTSDRVGIDTQYF.

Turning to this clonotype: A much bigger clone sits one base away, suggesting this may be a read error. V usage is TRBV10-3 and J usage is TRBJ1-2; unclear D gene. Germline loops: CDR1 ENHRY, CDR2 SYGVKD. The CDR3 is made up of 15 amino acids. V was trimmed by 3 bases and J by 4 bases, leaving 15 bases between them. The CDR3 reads CAISDGGLESYGYTF. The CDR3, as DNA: TGTGCCATCAGTGACGGAGGGCTTGAGTCCTATGGCTACACCTTC.

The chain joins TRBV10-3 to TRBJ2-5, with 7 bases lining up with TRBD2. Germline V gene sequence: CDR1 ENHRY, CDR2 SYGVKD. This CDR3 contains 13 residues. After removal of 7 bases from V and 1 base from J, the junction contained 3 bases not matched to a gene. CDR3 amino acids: CAIKSGTQETQYF. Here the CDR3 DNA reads TGTGCCATCAAAAGCGGGACCCAAGAGACCCAGTACTTC.

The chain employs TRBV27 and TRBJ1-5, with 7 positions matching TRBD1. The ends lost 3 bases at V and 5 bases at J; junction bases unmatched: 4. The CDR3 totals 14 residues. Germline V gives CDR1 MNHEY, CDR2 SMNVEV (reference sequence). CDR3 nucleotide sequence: TGTGCCAGCAGTTTGAAGGGGGCCGATCAGCCCCAGCATTTT. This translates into CASSLKGADQPQHF.

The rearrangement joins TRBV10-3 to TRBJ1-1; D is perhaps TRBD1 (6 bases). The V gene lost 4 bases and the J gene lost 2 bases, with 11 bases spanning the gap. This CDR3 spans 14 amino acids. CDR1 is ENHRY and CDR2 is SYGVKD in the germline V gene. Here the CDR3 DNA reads TGTGCCATCAGTGTCGGACAGAGAAACACTGAAGCTTTCTTT. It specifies CAISVGQRNTEAFF.

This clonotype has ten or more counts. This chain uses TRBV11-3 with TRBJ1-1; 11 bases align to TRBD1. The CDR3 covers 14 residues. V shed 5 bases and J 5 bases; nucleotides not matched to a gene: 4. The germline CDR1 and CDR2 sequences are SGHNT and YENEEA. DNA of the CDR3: TGTGCCAGCAGCGTCGGACAGGGGGCTACTGAAGCTTTCTTT. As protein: CASSVGQGATEAFF.

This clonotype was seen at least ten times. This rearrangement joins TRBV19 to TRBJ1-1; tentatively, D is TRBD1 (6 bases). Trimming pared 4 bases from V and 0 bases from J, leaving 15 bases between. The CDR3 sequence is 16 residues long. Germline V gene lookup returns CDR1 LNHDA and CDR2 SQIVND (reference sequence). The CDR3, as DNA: TGTGCCAGTAGTAGACAGGAAATCTTCATGAACACTGAAGCTTTCTTT. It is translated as CASSRQEIFMNTEAFF.

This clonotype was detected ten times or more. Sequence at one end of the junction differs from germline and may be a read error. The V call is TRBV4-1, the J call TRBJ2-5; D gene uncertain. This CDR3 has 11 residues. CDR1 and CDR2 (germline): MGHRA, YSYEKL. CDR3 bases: TGTGCCAGCAGCCAAGAAGAGACCCAGTACTTC. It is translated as CASSQEETQYF.

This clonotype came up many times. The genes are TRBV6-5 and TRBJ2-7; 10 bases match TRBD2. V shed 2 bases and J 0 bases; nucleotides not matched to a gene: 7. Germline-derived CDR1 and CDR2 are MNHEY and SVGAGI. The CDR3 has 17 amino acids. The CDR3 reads CASSYTRTSGSSYEQYF. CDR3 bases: TGTGCCAGCAGTTACACCCGGACTAGCGGTAGCTCCTACGAGCAGTACTTC.

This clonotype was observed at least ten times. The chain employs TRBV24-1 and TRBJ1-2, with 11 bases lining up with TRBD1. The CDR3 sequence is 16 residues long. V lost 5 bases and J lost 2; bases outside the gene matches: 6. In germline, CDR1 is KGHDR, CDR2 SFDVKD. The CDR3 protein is CATSGPGTGGNYGYTF. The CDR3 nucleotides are TGTGCCACCAGTGGACCCGGGACAGGGGGAAACTATGGCTACACCTTC.

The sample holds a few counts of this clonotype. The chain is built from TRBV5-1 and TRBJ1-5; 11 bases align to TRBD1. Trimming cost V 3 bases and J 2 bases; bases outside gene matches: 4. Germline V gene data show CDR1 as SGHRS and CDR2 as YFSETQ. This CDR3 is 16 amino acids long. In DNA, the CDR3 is TGCGCCAGCAGCTACGGGACAGGGGGTGGCAATCAGCCCCAGCATTTT. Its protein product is CASSYGTGGGNQPQHF.

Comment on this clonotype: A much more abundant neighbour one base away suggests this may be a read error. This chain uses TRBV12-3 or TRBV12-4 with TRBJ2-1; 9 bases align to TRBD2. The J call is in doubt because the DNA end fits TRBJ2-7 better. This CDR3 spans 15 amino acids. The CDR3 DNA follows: TGTGCCAGCGGCCGAGGGCGGGAGGGCCACAATGAGCAGTACTTC. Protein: CASGRGREGHNEQYF.

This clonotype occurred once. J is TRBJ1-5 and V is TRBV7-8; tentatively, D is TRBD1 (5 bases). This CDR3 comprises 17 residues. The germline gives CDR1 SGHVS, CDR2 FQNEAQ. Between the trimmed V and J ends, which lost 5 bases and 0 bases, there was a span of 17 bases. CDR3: CASSRYGGTYSNQPQHF. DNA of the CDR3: TGTGCCAGCAGCCGCTATGGGGGGACGTATAGCAATCAGCCCCAGCATTTT.

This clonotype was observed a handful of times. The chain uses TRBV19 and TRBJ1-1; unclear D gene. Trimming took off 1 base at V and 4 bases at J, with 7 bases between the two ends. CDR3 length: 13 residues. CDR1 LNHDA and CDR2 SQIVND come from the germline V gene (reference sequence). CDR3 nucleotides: TGTGCCAGTAGTATAGTTAAGGGCACTGAAGCTTTCTTT. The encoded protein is CASSIVKGTEAFF.

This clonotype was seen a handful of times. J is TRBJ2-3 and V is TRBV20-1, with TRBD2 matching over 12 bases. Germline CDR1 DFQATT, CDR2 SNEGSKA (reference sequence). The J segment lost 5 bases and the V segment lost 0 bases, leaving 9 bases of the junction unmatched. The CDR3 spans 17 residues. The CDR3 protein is CSARDVRLAGVGDTQYF. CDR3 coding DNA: TGCAGTGCTAGAGATGTGAGACTAGCGGGAGTTGGAGATACGCAGTATTTT.